These 27 T cell receptor beta chains were all obtained from the same sample, sequenced in a study of blood T cell repertoires in COVID-19. The table came from immunoSEQ multiplex PCR; TCRdb's copy has only in-frame clones and leaves some out. There are approximately 90,000 clones in the sample; approximately 81% occur only once, and 35% to 40% lies in the top ten. The material sequenced was peripheral blood. The source of these receptors is an elderly man with acute or convalescent COVID-19.

The J gene is TRBJ2-5, the V gene TRBV5-1, with TRBD1 matching over 8 bases. Trimming removed 3 bases from V and 4 bases from J; junction bases left unmatched: 2. Germline assignment: CDR1 SGHRS and CDR2 YFSETQ. The CDR3 consists of 13 residues. In DNA, the CDR3 is TGCGCCAGCAGCTGGGACAGGAGAGAGACCCAGTACTTC. Protein product: CASSWDRRETQYF.

Comments on this clone: At one boundary the junction diverges from the germline segment, which might be a read error. The chain couples TRBV7-8 to TRBJ2-3, with 12 bases that match TRBD2. The CDR3 is made up of 15 amino acids. The germline V gene has CDR1 SGHVS and CDR2 FQNEAQ. CDR3 protein: CASSLVGLAGDTQYF. Here the CDR3 DNA reads TGTGCCAGCAGTTTAGTGGGACTAGCGGGAGATACGCAGTATTTT.

The chain is built from TRBV5-1 and TRBJ2-1, with 11 positions matching TRBD2. V was pared by 2 bases and J by 6 bases, with 19 bases of the junction left unmatched. Germline loops: CDR1 SGHRS, CDR2 YFSETQ. There are 20 residues in the CDR3. The CDR3 region is CASSLNPPGLAERGPNEQFF. As DNA, the CDR3 is TGCGCCAGCAGCTTAAACCCCCCGGGACTAGCGGAGAGAGGGCCCAATGAGCAGTTCTTC.

The gene calls are TRBV28 and TRBJ1-1; 7 bases line up with TRBD1. CDR1 and CDR2 from the germline V gene are MDHEN and SYDVKM. This CDR3 comprises 13 residues. J was trimmed by 3 bases and V by 8 bases; bases with no gene match: 6. The DNA for the CDR3 is TGTGCCAGCGACAGGGAAATGGACACTGAAGCTTTCTTT. It specifies CASDREMDTEAFF. Combining the CDR3 with reference TRBV28 and TRBJ1-1 gives the whole variable domain DVKVTQSSRYLVKRTGEKVFLECVQDMDHENMFWYRQDPGLGLRLIYFSYDVKMKEKGDIPEGYSVSREKKERFSLILESASTNQTSMYLCASDREMDTEAFFGQGTRLTVV.

In its sample, this clone was seen once. The CDR3 is CASSPPGLAPNEQFF. The CDR3 DNA is TGTGCCAGCTCCCCCCCGGGACTAGCGCCTAATGAGCAGTTCTTC. The chain recombines TRBV6-6 with TRBJ2-1; 10 positions agree with TRBD2. J was trimmed by 7 bases and V by 8 bases; bases with no gene match: 11. This CDR3 comprises 15 residues. Germline-derived CDR1 and CDR2 are MNHNY and SVGAGI (reference sequence).

V and J are TRBV5-4 and TRBJ2-1; 13 bases are a match to TRBD2. This CDR3 is 20 amino acids long. V lost 3 bases to trimming and J lost 6 bases; unmatched junction nucleotides: 18. CDR1 SGHNT and CDR2 YYREEE come from the germline V gene (reference sequence). The CDR3 DNA sequence: TGTGCCAGCAGCTCGCCGGGACTAGCGGGACGAGGGGCCGGGGGCAATGAGCAGTTCTTC. It encodes CASSSPGLAGRGAGGNEQFF.

The genes are TRBV7-9 and TRBJ2-1, with 7 bases aligning to TRBD2. After removal of 2 bases from V and 4 bases from J, the junction contained 5 bases not matched to a gene. This CDR3 has 15 residues. Germline V gene sequence: CDR1 SEHNR, CDR2 FQNEAQ (reference sequence). DNA of the CDR3: TGTGCCAGCAGCTTAACTCTAGCGGCGTACAATGAGCAGTTCTTC. Translating gives CASSLTLAAYNEQFF.

The rearrangement uses TRBV27 and TRBJ2-3; 10 nucleotides match TRBD2. V shed 3 bases, J shed 4 bases, and the junction held 13 bases outside the gene matches. The CDR3 runs 18 residues. Germline lookup yields CDR1 MNHEY and CDR2 SMNVEV (reference sequence). The CDR3 coding sequence is TGTGCCAGCAGTTTTTTGGCTAGCGGGAGTAGGGTCGCAGATACGCAGTATTTT. Its protein is CASSFLASGSRVADTQYF.

This clone was seen only a few times. This chain's CDR3 is CATRSQGQNTEAFF. The CDR3 DNA is TGTGCCACTAGATCACAGGGACAAAACACTGAAGCTTTCTTT. V gene TRBV24-1 combines with J gene TRBJ1-1; D is possibly TRBD1 (6 bases). The V and J ends lost 10 bases and 2 bases respectively, with 16 bases between them. The CDR3 loop spans 14 amino acids. Looked up from germline, CDR1 is KGHDR and CDR2 is SFDVKD.

This clone appeared a few times. The CDR3, as DNA: TGTGCCAGCAGCGGCCGGGACAGGGAGACCCAGTACTTC. Translating gives CASSGRDRETQYF. This chain links TRBV5-4 with TRBJ2-5; TRBD1 aligns across 8 bases. CDR1 SGHNT and CDR2 YYREEE come from the germline V gene (reference sequence). CDR3 size: 13 residues. The V gene end was trimmed by 4 bases and the J gene end by 5 bases; junction bases not matched to a gene: 4.

The J gene is TRBJ2-7, the V gene TRBV6-2 or TRBV6-3; 7 bases agree with TRBD2. V shed 2 bases and J 2 bases; nucleotides not matched to a gene: 9. CDR3 size: 16 residues. Germline CDR1 MNHEY, CDR2 SVGEGT. Written as DNA, the CDR3 is TGTGCCAGCAGTTACGGAGGTAGCGGGTCTACCTACGAGCAGTACTTC. Protein product: CASSYGGSGSTYEQYF.

This rearrangement joins TRBV19 to TRBJ2-3; possibly TRBD2 for D (5 bases). The CDR3 is made up of 13 amino acids. Germline CDR1 is LNHDA and CDR2 is SQIVND (reference sequence). The V and J ends lost 7 bases and 1 base respectively, with 9 bases between them. CDR3 amino acids: CASKEGGTDTQYF. Written as DNA, the CDR3 is TGTGCCAGTAAAGAGGGCGGCACAGATACGCAGTATTTT. Together with reference TRBV19 and TRBJ2-3, the CDR3 gives the full variable domain: DGGITQSPKYLFRKEGQNVTLSCEQNLNHDAMYWYRQDPGQGLRLIYYSQIVNDFQKGDIAEGYSVSREKKESFPLTVTSAQKNPTAFYLCASKEGGTDTQYFGPGTRLTVL.

The genes are TRBV24-1 and TRBJ1-2, with D possibly being TRBD1 (5 bases). Germline assignment: CDR1 KGHDR and CDR2 SFDVKD. The length of the CDR3 is 13 residues. Trimming pared 9 bases from V and 2 bases from J, leaving 12 bases between. The chain's CDR3 is CATRGTPNYGYTF. CDR3 DNA: TGTGCCACCCGCGGGACTCCCAACTATGGCTACACCTTC.

The chain combines TRBV9 with TRBJ2-3, with 9 bases identical to TRBD2. The CDR3 length is 20 residues. Trimming cost V 3 bases and J 5 bases; bases outside gene matches: 22. Germline CDR1 is SGDLS and CDR2 is YYNGEE. Written as DNA, the CDR3 is TGTGCCAGCAGCGAGCAACCCGACGGGATAGCGGGAGCGCGGAAAGATACGCAGTATTTT. Translating gives CASSEQPDGIAGARKDTQYF.

In DNA, the CDR3 is TGTGCCAGTAGTTTGGACACCATGAGCTCCTACGAGCAGTACTTC. Its protein product is CASSLDTMSSYEQYF. V is TRBV19 and J is TRBJ2-7; possibly TRBD1 for D (5 bases). V gave up 5 bases and J gave up 0 bases, with 14 bases separating them. The CDR3 extends over 15 amino acids. Germline V lookup: CDR1 LNHDA, CDR2 SQIVND (reference sequence).

The rearrangement uses TRBV5-1 and TRBJ1-1; a possible D gene is TRBD1 (6 bases). With 0 bases removed from V and 5 bases from J, the gap between germline ends came to 11 bases. This CDR3 has 14 amino acids. In germline, CDR1 is SGHRS, CDR2 YFSETQ. In nucleotides, the CDR3 is TGCGCCAGCAGCTTGGAGGGGGGGCCTACTGAAGCTTTCTTT. Translating it yields CASSLEGGPTEAFF.

The chain employs TRBV6-5 and TRBJ1-5; D unclear. The length of the CDR3 is 13 residues. Trimming shortened V by 2 bases and J by 7 bases, and 9 bases separated the two germline ends. Germline CDR1 is MNHEY and CDR2 is SVGAGI. The CDR3 DNA follows: TGTGCCAGCAGTTACCTGGCAGGCCAGCCCCAGCATTTT. It is translated as CASSYLAGQPQHF.

The chain employs TRBV19 and TRBJ2-2; D is perhaps TRBD2 (5 bases). V lost 5 bases and J lost 6, with 13 bases in between. The CDR3 is made up of 14 amino acids. In germline, CDR1 is LNHDA, CDR2 SQIVND (reference sequence). The CDR3 region is CASSVASRSGELFF. The CDR3, as DNA: TGTGCCAGTAGTGTAGCTAGCCGATCCGGGGAGCTGTTTTTT.

This sequence joins TRBV6-5 and TRBJ1-1; no firm D call. The CDR3 loop spans 12 amino acids. The germline V gene encodes CDR1 MNHEY and CDR2 SVGAGI. Trimming shortened V by 6 bases and J by 11 bases, and 16 bases separated the two germline ends. CDR3 bases: TGTGCCAGCAGGTACGGCCAGGAGGGTGCTTTCTTT. This translates into CASRYGQEGAFF.

The rearrangement uses TRBV7-2 and TRBJ2-7, with 8 bases identical to TRBD2. Germline V lookup: CDR1 SGHTA, CDR2 FQGNSA. After removal of 1 base from V and 0 bases from J, the junction contained 5 bases not matched to a gene. The CDR3 sequence is 16 residues long. CDR3 protein: CASSLDKRESSYEQYF. The DNA for the CDR3 is TGTGCCAGCAGCTTAGATAAGCGGGAGAGCTCCTACGAGCAGTACTTC.

The chain combines TRBV21-1 with TRBJ1-1; TRBD1 is taken as the D call from the table, unchecked against the DNA. TRBV21-1 is listed as a pseudogene. The CDR3 spans 15 residues. This CDR3 is CASSKVGRNRLRAFF. For the CDR3, the DNA is TGTGCCAGCAGCAAAGTCGGAAGGAACAGATTAAGAGCTTTCTTT.

This clone was counted only a few times. The chain employs TRBV5-8 and TRBJ1-4; the D is unclear. Trimming removed 0 bases from V and 3 bases from J, with 9 bases in between. The CDR3 length is 15 residues. CDR1 SGHTS and CDR2 YDEGEE come from the germline V gene. This CDR3 reads CASSLARGANEKLFF. DNA for the CDR3: TGTGCCAGCAGCTTGGCTCGGGGAGCTAATGAAAAACTGTTTTTT.

This rearrangement joins TRBV7-6 to TRBJ2-5, with 8 bases identical to TRBD2. Germline V gene data show CDR1 as SGHVS and CDR2 as FNYEAQ. Trimming took 5 bases from V and 2 from J; bases not matched to a gene: 7. This CDR3 has 15 residues. The CDR3 DNA follows: TGTGCCAGCAGCCCCACCGGGACTAGGCAAGAGACCCAGTACTTC. Encoded protein: CASSPTGTRQETQYF.

The J gene is TRBJ2-5, the V gene TRBV25-1; D is uncertain. Germline V gene lookup returns CDR1 MGHDK and CDR2 SYGVNS. Trimming pared 5 bases from V and 5 bases from J, leaving 15 bases between. CDR3 length equals 14 residues. The CDR3 sequence is CASSPARFRETQYF. The CDR3 DNA sequence: TGTGCCAGCAGTCCCGCGAGGTTTCGGGAGACCCAGTACTTC.

Ten or more counts support this clone. The chain joins TRBV28 to TRBJ2-1; D remains unclear. CDR3 length: 14 residues. Trimming pared 5 bases from V and 10 bases from J, leaving 18 bases between. The germline V gene encodes CDR1 MDHEN and CDR2 SYDVKM. This chain's CDR3 is CASSQPPSLLEQFF. The DNA of the CDR3 is TGTGCCAGCAGTCAACCACCCTCACTACTAGAGCAGTTCTTC.

This chain joins TRBV7-8 and TRBJ2-2; TRBD1 might be the D (6 bases). Germline-derived CDR1 and CDR2 are SGHVS and FQNEAQ. The CDR3 runs to 15 residues. Deletions cut 7 bases from V and 7 bases from J, with 19 bases between. For the CDR3, the DNA is TGTGCCAGCACCGTTACTCAACAGGGATTCGGGGAGCTGTTTTTT. As protein: CASTVTQQGFGELFF.

This chain connects TRBV4-3 to TRBJ2-7; 9 bases fit TRBD1. Germline CDR1 reads LGHNA; CDR2 reads YSLEER. V lost 5 bases to trimming and J lost 3 bases; unmatched junction nucleotides: 5. The length of the CDR3 is 14 residues. The CDR3 here is CASSKGQGRYEQYF. The DNA for the CDR3 is TGCGCCAGCAGCAAGGGACAGGGACGCTACGAGCAGTACTTC.